The text below deals with one TCR beta chain. This clonotype showed up just a few times. Its antigen is currently not known. There are no base qualities to consult, and no much larger clone falls within one base. From its cysteine to its phenylalanine, the CDR3 spans 15 amino acids. The only DNA kept is the CDR3, 45 bases in frame from the first base. V loses 6 bases at its end and J loses 7 bases; junction bases beyond the gene matches: 9. The germline V gene sets CDR1 to MDHEN and CDR2 to SYDVKM. This sample was taken from a study of T-cell reconstitution after alpha-beta-depleted transplantation in children (TCRdb year 2016). About the full investigation: The study quantitatively tracked T-cell immune reconstitution after TCRalphabeta/CD19-depleted allogeneic hematopoietic cell transplantation in children using TCR repertoire profiling. The full study reports these points: Over the following months the frequencies of hyperexpanded clones went down, and after one year T-cell counts and TCRbeta diversity were mostly credited to newly produced T cells. The high TCRbeta diversity at day 60 in some patients was ascribed to recipient T cells and intrathymic progenitors that had survived conditioning. The apparently early alphabetaT-cell count recovery about two months after transplant was reportedly dependent on only several hundred rapidly expanded clones derived from non-depleted graft cells.

The library was obtained by PCR. The sample was run on an Illumina HiSeq 2500. Molecular barcoding was employed in the preparation of TCR libraries, with unique molecular identifiers being used to normalize TCRbeta repertoire quantification. TCRdb reanalyzed the raw reads on its own, using fastp at Q25 for trimming and MiXCR for clone calling, and kept in-frame beta chains. Rows are combined by CDR3 protein, so each entry shows the most common genes and DNA. For this sample the table gives about 600,000 distinct CDR3 sequences, of which under 15% were detected only once. The top ten constitute approximately 2.1% of the sample. This specimen's treatment or condition label, interpreted: allogeneic hematopoietic cell transplantation with graft depleted of TCRalphabeta T cells and CD19 B cells. Transplant recipients were children who received TCRalphabeta/CD19-depleted allogeneic hematopoietic cell grafts.

The material sequenced was PBMCs, mostly from graft donor cells, taken 360 days after TCRalphabeta/CD19-depleted stem cell transplant. This clonotype was sampled from a male patient younger than 18 who had a stem cell transplant for acute myeloid leukemia, so the T cells may come from the graft donor. Recombination joined TRBV28 with TRBJ2-1, and TRBD2 aligns with 10 junction nucleotides. The sequenced DNA is TGTGCCAGCAGAACTAGCGGGATCAAAACGAATGAGCAGTTCTTC. It specifies CASRTSGIKTNEQFF.